This T cell receptor beta chain is from a study of T cell responses to AZD1222 COVID-19 vaccine. Study observations and caveats: Unmutated regions of variants are reportedly targeted by nearly half of spike-specific TCRs. Donors were mostly white British, more females; clonal diversity possibly underestimated.

CDR1 is SEHNR and CDR2 is FQNEAQ in the germline V gene (reference sequence). CDR3 length: 16 residues. The J segment lost 5 bases and the V segment lost 5 bases, leaving 13 bases of the junction unmatched. Clones were read by immunoSEQ multiplex PCR, and TCRdb kept only the in-frame ones, dropping some. The sample yields approximately 150,000 clones, about 85% seen once. As to this clone: Its target is not known.

This chain uses TRBV7-9 with TRBJ1-2, with 8 positions matching TRBD1. The receptor's source is an adult in good health. Source: peripheral blood, taken on day 0 of AZD1222 vaccination. This CDR3 is CASSPSVGQGVYGYTF. The DNA for the CDR3 is TGTGCCAGCAGCCCCAGTGTCGGACAGGGTGTATATGGCTACACCTTC.